This is a list of T cell receptor beta chains from one sample in a study of T cells in tuberculosis. Assay used: immunoSEQ multiplex PCR; TCRdb lists only in-frame clones, some missing. The sample records 40,000 to 45,000 clones, around 94% being singletons. Sequencing was carried out using PBMCs. Every receptor here comes from a donor between 10 and 29 years old with latent tuberculosis or without tuberculosis infection. Some clones in this sample may be carry-over from other donors' samples. The CDR3 runs from the conserved cysteine through the conserved F or W. The order of the fields is V gene, J gene, CDR3 length, CDR3 protein.

V: TRBV5-1; J: TRBJ2-7; length: 14; CDR3: CASSPGTLNYEQYF
V: TRBV28; J: TRBJ1-2; length: 14; CDR3: CASSWTGGDYGYTF
V: TRBV30; J: TRBJ2-1; length: 14; CDR3: CAWSGLAGPAEQFF
V: TRBV6-5; J: TRBJ1-5; length: 15; CDR3: CASSPDRYSNQPQHF
V: TRBV6-5; J: TRBJ2-1; length: 16; CDR3: CASSSLSGLSYNEQFF
V: TRBV5-1; J: TRBJ1-2; length: 15; CDR3: CASSSSPGHQYGYTF
V: TRBV7-2; J: TRBJ2-1; length: 14; CDR3: CASSLKLGKGEQFF
V: TRBV7-3; J: TRBJ2-3; length: 16; CDR3: CASSLYTRRGTDTQYF
V: TRBV2; J: TRBJ1-1; length: 15; CDR3: CASILNRGYSTEAFF
V: TRBV7-6; J: TRBJ1-2; length: 15; CDR3: CASSLVPGVGYGYTF
V: TRBV29-1; J: TRBJ1-5; length: 15; CDR3: CSVLTSGFSNQPQHF
V: TRBV28; J: TRBJ2-3; length: 18; CDR3: CASSLNPSARVGPDTQYF
V: TRBV4-1; J: TRBJ1-1; length: 15; CDR3: CASSQQRWGGTEAFF
V: TRBV28; J: TRBJ1-5; length: 14; CDR3: CASSRQGVIQPQHF
V: TRBV28; J: TRBJ1-1; length: 14; CDR3: CASSLAEGSTEAFF
V: TRBV7-9; J: TRBJ2-1; length: 16; CDR3: CASSHPGTGGYNEQFF
V: TRBV2; J: TRBJ2-1; length: 13; CDR3: CASSAMRLSEGIF
V: TRBV10-3; J: TRBJ1-2; length: 14; CDR3: CASQGFGEYYGYTF
V: TRBV4-3; J: TRBJ2-7; length: 15; CDR3: CASSPKRGLTYEQYF
V: TRBV4-3; J: TRBJ1-1; length: 15; CDR3: CASSQDQGLGTEAFF
V: TRBV2; J: TRBJ1-1; length: 14; CDR3: CASSASGGRTEAFF
V: TRBV5-8; J: TRBJ1-2; length: 9; CDR3: CASSLVGNF
V: TRBV11-1; J: TRBJ2-1; length: 16; CDR3: CASSGRVGLADNEQFF
V: TRBV20-1; J: TRBJ2-7; length: 11; CDR3: CSAEGIYEQYF
V: TRBV15; J: TRBJ2-1; length: 15; CDR3: CATSRAGIAYNEQFF
V: TRBV4-3; J: TRBJ1-1; length: 14; CDR3: CASSQTGEEAEAFF
V: TRBV13; J: TRBJ2-5; length: 13; CDR3: CASSLGPSGTQYF
V: TRBV29-1; J: TRBJ2-4; length: 12; CDR3: CSGGSGGYIQYF
V: TRBV28; J: TRBJ1-3; length: 17; CDR3: CASKTGGLESSGNTIYF
V: TRBV7-3; J: TRBJ1-1; length: 13; CDR3: CASSQRVNTEAFF
V: TRBV12-5; J: TRBJ2-7; length: 14; CDR3: CASQPFEETYEQYF
V: TRBV6-1; J: TRBJ2-3; length: 14; CDR3: CASKKTGSTDTQYF
V: TRBV10-2; J: TRBJ2-7; length: 15; CDR3: CASSELRDRGNEQYF
V: TRBV5-6; J: TRBJ2-7; length: 17; CDR3: CASSLAGLAGTTYEQYF
V: TRBV4-3; J: TRBJ2-3; length: 13; CDR3: CASSQDRWYTQYF
V: TRBV9; J: TRBJ2-1; length: 15; CDR3: CASSPVPTSENEQFF
V: TRBV6-5; J: TRBJ2-1; length: 16; CDR3: CASSYSPSGSYNEQFF
V: TRBV7-3; J: TRBJ1-1; length: 14; CDR3: CASSLYGEDTEAFF
V: TRBV6-5; J: TRBJ2-5; length: 13; CDR3: CASSRTLQETQYF
V: TRBV11-2; J: TRBJ2-7; length: 13; CDR3: CASSSDRMGEQYF
V: TRBV6-6; J: TRBJ1-2; length: 16; CDR3: CASSYSEGTGLYGYTF
V: TRBV27; J: TRBJ1-1; length: 15; CDR3: CASSLRDIVSHEAFF
V: TRBV11-2; J: TRBJ2-2; length: 15; CDR3: CASSLVGGSGGELFF
V: TRBV19; J: TRBJ1-4; length: 15; CDR3: CASSPTGDINEKLFF